This T cell receptor beta chain is from a study of PD-1 blockade in classical Hodgkin lymphoma. The patients all showed relapse after autologous stem cell transplantation, while their brentuximab vedotin exposure varied. Assay used: immunoSEQ multiplex PCR; TCRdb lists only in-frame clones, some missing. The sample comprises some 58,000 clones, 88% of which are singletons, and roughly 5% rests with the top ten. With V trimmed by 4 bases and J by 5 bases, 10 bases remained unmatched. There are 16 residues in the CDR3. Germline loops: CDR1 SGHRS, CDR2 YFSETQ. The sample in question was peripheral blood mononuclear cells (PBMCs), obtained before the second cycle of nivolumab. The clonotype comes from a human donor with classical Hodgkin lymphoma. The chain combines TRBV5-1 with TRBJ2-2; 8 nucleotides align to TRBD1. The CDR3 spells CASSVLQGAGTGELFF. In nucleotides, the CDR3 is TGCGCCAGCAGCGTCCTCCAGGGGGCGGGAACCGGGGAGCTGTTTTTT.